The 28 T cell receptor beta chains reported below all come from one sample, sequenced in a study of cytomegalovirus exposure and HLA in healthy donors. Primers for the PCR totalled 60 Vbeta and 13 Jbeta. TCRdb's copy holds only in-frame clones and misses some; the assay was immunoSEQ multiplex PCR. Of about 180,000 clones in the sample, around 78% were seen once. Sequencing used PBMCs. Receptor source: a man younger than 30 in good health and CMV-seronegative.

CDR3: CASIVLAGSYEQYF. For the CDR3, the DNA is TGTGCCAGCATAGTACTAGCGGGGTCCTACGAGCAGTACTTC. The chain uses TRBV6-1 and TRBJ2-7, with 10 bases lining up with TRBD2. CDR1 MNHNS and CDR2 SASEGT come from the germline V gene. J was trimmed by 1 base and V by 7 bases; bases with no gene match: 4. CDR3 size: 14 residues.

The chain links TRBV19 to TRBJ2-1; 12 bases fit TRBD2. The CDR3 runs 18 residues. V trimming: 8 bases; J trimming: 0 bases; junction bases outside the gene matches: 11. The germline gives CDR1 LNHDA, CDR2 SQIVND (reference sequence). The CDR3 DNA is TGTGCCAGTGGCCGGGCTGCGACTAGCGGGGGCTCCTACAATGAGCAGTTCTTC. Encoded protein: CASGRAATSGGSYNEQFF.

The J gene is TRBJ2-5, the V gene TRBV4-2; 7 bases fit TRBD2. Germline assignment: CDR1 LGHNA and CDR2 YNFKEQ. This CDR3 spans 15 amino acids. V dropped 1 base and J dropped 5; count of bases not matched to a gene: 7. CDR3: CASSQGGSGSETQYF. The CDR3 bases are TGTGCCAGCAGCCAAGGCGGGAGTGGAAGCGAGACCCAGTACTTC.

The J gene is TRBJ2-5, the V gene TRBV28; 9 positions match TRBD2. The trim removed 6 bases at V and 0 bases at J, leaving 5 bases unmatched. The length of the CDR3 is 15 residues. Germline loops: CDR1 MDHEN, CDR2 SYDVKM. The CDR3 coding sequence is TGTGCCAGCAGGCAGGGACTAGCCCACCAAGAGACCCAGTACTTC. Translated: CASRQGLAHQETQYF.

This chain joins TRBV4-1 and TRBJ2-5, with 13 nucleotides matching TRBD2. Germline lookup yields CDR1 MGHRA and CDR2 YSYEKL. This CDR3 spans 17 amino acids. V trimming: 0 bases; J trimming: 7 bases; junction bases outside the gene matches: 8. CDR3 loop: CASSQDLLAGGPGTQYF. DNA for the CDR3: TGCGCCAGCAGCCAAGATCTACTAGCGGGAGGGCCGGGGACCCAGTACTTC.

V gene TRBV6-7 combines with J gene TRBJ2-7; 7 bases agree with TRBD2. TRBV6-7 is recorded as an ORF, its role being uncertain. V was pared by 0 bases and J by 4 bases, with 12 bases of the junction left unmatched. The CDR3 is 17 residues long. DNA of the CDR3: TGTGCCAGCAGTTACTCGCCCCGACTAGCATTTGCGTACGAGCAGTACTTC. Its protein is CASSYSPRLAFAYEQYF.

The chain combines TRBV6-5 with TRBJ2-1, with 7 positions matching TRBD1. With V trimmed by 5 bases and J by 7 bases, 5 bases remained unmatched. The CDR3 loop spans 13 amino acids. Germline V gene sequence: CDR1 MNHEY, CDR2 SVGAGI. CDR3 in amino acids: CASSPYRGNEQFF. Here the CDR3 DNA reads TGTGCCAGCAGTCCTTACAGGGGAAATGAGCAGTTCTTC.

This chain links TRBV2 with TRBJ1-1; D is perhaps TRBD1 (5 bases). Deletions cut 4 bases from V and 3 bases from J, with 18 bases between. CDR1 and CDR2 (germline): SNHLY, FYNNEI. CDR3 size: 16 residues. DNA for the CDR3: TGTGCCAGCAGTGCTCCGTCAGGGATAGCGGACACTGAAGCTTTCTTT. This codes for CASSAPSGIADTEAFF.

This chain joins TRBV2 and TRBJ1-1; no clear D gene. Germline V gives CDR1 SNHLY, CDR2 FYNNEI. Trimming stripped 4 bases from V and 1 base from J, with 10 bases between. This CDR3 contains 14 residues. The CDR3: CASSALPGNTEAFF. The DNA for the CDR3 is TGTGCCAGCAGTGCCTTACCGGGGAACACTGAAGCTTTCTTT.

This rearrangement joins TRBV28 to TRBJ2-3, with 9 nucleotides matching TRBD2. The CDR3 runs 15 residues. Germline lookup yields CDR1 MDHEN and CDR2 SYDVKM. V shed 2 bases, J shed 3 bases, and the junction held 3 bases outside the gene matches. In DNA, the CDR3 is TGTGCCAGCAGTTTAGCGGGGGGGCTTACAGATACGCAGTATTTT. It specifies CASSLAGGLTDTQYF.

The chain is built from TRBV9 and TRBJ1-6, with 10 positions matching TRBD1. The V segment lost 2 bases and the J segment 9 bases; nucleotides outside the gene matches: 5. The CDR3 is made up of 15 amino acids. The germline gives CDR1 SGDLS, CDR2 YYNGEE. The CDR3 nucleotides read TGTGCCAGCAGCGTGGGTGGGACAGGGGCTTCACCCCTCCACTTT. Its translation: CASSVGGTGASPLHF.

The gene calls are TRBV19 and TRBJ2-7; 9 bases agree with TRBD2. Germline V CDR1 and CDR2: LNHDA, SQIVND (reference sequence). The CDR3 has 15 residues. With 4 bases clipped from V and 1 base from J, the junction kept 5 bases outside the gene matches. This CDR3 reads CASSTTSGPSYEQYF. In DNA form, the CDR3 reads TGTGCCAGTAGTACGACTAGCGGACCTTCCTACGAGCAGTACTTC.

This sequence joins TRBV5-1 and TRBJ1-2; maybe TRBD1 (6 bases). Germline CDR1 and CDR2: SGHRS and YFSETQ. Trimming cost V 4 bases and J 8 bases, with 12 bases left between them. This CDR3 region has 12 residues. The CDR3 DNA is TGCGCCAGCAGCGCCGGGGGGGGCGGCTACACCTTC. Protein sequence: CASSAGGGGYTF. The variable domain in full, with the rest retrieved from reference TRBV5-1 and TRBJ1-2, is KAGVTQTPRYLIKTRGQQVTLSCSPISGHRSVSWYQQTPGQGLQFLFEYFSETQRNKGNFPGRFSGRQFSNSRSEMNVSTLELGDSALYLCASSAGGGGYTFGSGTRLTVV.

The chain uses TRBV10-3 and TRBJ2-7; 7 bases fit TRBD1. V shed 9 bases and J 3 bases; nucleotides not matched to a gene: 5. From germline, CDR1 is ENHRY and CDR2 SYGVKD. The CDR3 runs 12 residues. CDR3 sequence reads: CAIGQALYEQYF. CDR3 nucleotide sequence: TGTGCCATAGGACAGGCCCTCTACGAGCAGTACTTC.

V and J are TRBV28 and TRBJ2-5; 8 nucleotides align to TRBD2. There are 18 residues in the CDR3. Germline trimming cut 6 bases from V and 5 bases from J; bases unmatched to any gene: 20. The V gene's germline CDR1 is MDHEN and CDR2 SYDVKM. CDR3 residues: CASSPQPGRGAVWETQYF. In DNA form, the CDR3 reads TGTGCCAGCAGCCCCCAACCTGGGCGGGGGGCTGTTTGGGAGACCCAGTACTTC.

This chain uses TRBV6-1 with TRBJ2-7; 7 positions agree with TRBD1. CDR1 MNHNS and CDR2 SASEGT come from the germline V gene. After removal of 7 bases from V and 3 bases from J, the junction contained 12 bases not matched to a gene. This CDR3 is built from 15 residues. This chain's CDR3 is CASTRARDSNYEQYF. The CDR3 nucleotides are TGTGCCAGCACGCGAGCCCGGGACAGCAACTACGAGCAGTACTTC.

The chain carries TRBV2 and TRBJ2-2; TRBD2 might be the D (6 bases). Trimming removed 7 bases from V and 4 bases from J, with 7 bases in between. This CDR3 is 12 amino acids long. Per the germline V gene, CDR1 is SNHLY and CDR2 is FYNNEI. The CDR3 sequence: CASTGVTGELFF. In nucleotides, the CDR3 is TGTGCCAGCACGGGGGTCACCGGGGAGCTGTTTTTT.

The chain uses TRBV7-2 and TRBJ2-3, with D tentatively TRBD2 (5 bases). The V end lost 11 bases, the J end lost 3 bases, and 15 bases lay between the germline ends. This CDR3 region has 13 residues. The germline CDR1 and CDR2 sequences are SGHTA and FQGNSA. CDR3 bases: TGTGCCGCCGGACGAGGAGGAACAGATACGCAGTATTTT. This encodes CAAGRGGTDTQYF. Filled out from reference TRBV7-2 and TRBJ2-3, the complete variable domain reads GAGVSQSPSNKVTEKGKDVELRCDPISGHTALYWYRQSLGQGLEFLIYFQGNSAPDKSGLPSDRFSAERTGGSVSTLTIQRTQQEDSAVYLCAAGRGGTDTQYFGPGTRLTVL.

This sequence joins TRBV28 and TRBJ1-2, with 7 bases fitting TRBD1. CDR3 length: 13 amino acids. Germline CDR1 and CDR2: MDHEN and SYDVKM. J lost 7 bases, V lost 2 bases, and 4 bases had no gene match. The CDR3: CASSLGTEPGYTF. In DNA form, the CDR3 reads TGTGCCAGCAGTTTAGGGACAGAGCCTGGCTACACCTTC.

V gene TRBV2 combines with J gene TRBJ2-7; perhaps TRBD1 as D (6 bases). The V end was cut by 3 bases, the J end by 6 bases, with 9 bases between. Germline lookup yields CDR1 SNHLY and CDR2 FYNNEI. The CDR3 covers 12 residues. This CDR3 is CASSDRGREQYF. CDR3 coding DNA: TGTGCCAGCAGTGACAGGGGACGCGAGCAGTACTTC.

CDR3 loop: CASRGGTGGELAKNIQYF. The DNA of the CDR3 is TGTGCCAGCAGGGGAGGGACAGGGGGCGAACTAGCCAAAAACATTCAGTACTTC. The rearrangement links TRBV2 to TRBJ2-4; 12 bases are a match to TRBD1. Trimming took 6 bases from V and 0 from J; bases not matched to a gene: 9. This CDR3 has 18 residues. CDR1 and CDR2 from the germline V gene are SNHLY and FYNNEI.

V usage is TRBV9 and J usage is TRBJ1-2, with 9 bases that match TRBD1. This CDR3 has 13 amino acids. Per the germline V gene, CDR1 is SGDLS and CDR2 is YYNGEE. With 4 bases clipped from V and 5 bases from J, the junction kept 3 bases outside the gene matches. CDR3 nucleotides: TGTGCCAGCAGCCCAGACAGGGGGTATGGCTACACCTTC. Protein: CASSPDRGYGYTF.

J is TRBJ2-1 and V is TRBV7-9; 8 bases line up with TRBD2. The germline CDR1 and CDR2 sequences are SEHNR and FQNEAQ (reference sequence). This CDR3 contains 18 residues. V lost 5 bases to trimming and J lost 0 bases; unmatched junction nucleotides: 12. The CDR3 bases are TGTGCCAGCAGCCACCTCGGACCAACTAGCGGCTCCTACAATGAGCAGTTCTTC. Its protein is CASSHLGPTSGSYNEQFF. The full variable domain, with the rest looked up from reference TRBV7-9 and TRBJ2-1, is DTGVSQNPRHKITKRGQNVTFRCDPISEHNRLYWYRQTLGQGPEFLTYFQNEAQLEKSRLLSDRFSAERPKGSFSTLEIQRTEQGDSAMYLCASSHLGPTSGSYNEQFFGPGTRLTVL.

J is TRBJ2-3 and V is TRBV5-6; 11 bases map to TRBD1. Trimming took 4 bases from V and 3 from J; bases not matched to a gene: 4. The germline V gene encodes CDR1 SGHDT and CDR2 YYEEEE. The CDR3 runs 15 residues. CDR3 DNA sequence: TGTGCCAGCAGCCTTGGGACAGGGGGAACAGATACGCAGTATTTT. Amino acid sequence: CASSLGTGGTDTQYF.

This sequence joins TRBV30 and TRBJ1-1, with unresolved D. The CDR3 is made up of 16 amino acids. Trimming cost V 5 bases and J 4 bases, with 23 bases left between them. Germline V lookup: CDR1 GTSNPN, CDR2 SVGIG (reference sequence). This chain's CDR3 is CAWGPSPRLRVTEAFF. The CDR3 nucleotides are TGTGCCTGGGGTCCCTCCCCCCGTTTGCGGGTCACTGAAGCTTTCTTT.

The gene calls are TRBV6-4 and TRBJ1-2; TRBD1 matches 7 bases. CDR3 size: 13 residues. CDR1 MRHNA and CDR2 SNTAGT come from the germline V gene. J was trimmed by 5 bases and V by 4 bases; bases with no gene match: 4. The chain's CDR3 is CASSGDSAYGYTF. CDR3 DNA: TGTGCCAGCAGTGGGGACAGTGCATATGGCTACACCTTC.

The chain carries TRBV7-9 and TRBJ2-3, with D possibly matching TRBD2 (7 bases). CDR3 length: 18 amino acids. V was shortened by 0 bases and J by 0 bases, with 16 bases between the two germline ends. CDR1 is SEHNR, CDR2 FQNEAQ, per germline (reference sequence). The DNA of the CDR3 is TGTGCCAGCAGCTTAGCCGTAGGGTGGGGGGGCAGCACAGATACGCAGTATTTT. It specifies CASSLAVGWGGSTDTQYF.

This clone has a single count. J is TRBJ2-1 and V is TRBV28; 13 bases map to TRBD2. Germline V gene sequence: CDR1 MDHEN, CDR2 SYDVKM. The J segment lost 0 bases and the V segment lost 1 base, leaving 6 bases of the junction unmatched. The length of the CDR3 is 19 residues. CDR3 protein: CASSLLLAGGPSSYNEQFF. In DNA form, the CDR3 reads TGTGCCAGCAGTTTATTACTAGCGGGGGGGCCCAGCTCCTACAATGAGCAGTTCTTC. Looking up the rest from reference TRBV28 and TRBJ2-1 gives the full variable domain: DVKVTQSSRYLVKRTGEKVFLECVQDMDHENMFWYRQDPGLGLRLIYFSYDVKMKEKGDIPEGYSVSREKKERFSLILESASTNQTSMYLCASSLLLAGGPSSYNEQFFGPGTRLTVL.